This T cell receptor (beta chain) emerged from a study of OX40 agonist ivuxolimab in advanced cancers. The germline CDR1 and CDR2 sequences are MNHNS and SASEGT. V lost 7 bases, J lost 4 bases, and 6 bases lay in between. This CDR3 comprises 11 residues. Repertoires were generated with immunoSEQ multiplex PCR, while TCRdb's copy carries only in-frame clones and drops some. The sample lists some 65,000 clones; around 87% were seen once. This specimen consisted of CD4+ or CD8+ T cells sorted from blood, obtained in a trial of the OX40 agonist ivuxolimab. V usage is TRBV6-1 and J usage is TRBJ2-3; no clear D. The sequence derives from an adult with an advanced solid tumor such as melanoma, head and neck, liver or kidney cancer. CDR3 nucleotides: TGTGCCAGCACCCCCCCAGATACGCAGTATTTT. As protein: CASTPPDTQYF.